This is a list of T cell receptor beta chains from one sample in a study of T cell repertoires in cytomegalovirus infection. Via MiXCR, TCRdb re-called the reads, giving one row per CDR3 protein. The sample has 310,000 or so distinct CDR3 sequences; roughly a sixth are singletons. Sequencing was carried out using PBMCs. Receptors originate from a human donor in good health (CMV status not recorded). Some clones in this sample may be carry-over from other donors' samples. Both conserved end residues are trimmed from each CDR3.

TRBJ1-2	TRBV20-1	SALGQGVNYGYT
TRBJ1-3	TRBV12-3/TRBV12-4	ASSQQGFANTIY
TRBJ2-5	TRBV28	ASTGTGLRTQY
TRBJ1-4	TRBV7-8	ASSLEVLVEKLF
TRBJ1-1	TRBV4-2	ASSQGDSPQAGF
TRBJ1-5	TRBV4-1	ASSQALGQRNQPQH
TRBJ2-4	TRBV6-1	ATKGGLADKNIQY
TRBJ1-3	TRBV12-3/TRBV12-4	ASSRIGNTIY
TRBJ2-1	TRBV18	ASSLPSSSYNEQF
TRBJ2-2	TRBV5-4	ASSTGTAYTGELF
TRBJ1-2	TRBV20-1	SARGGGGNYGYT
TRBJ1-4	TRBV12-3/TRBV12-4	ASSLGTGAEKLF
TRBJ2-3	TRBV7-9	ASSLAIPYTKY
TRBJ1-5	TRBV20-1	SARVDRVPNSNQPQH
TRBJ2-1	TRBV20-1	SATDRGGGAREQF
TRBJ2-1	TRBV27	ASTARGGNEQF
TRBJ1-4	TRBV5-3	ASSLASEKLF
TRBJ1-5	TRBV27	ASRTTGSLNQPQH
TRBJ2-5	TRBV20-1	SATLVRGAQETQY
TRBJ2-5	TRBV7-2	ASSPASGGETQY
TRBJ2-7	TRBV6-1	ASSEAMAVLLQY
TRBJ2-7	TRBV20-1	SAGLSWDEQY
TRBJ2-7	TRBV7-9	ASSRQTYEQY
TRBJ1-6	TRBV4-1	ASSQGQGNSPLH
TRBJ2-7	TRBV12-3/TRBV12-4	ASSSSGTGTYEQY
TRBJ1-1	TRBV5-1	ASSLMAAMNTEAF
TRBJ1-4	TRBV6-1	ASSPPGPTNEKLF
TRBJ2-1	TRBV7-2	ASSRSQGAGYNEQF
TRBJ2-1	TRBV5-6	ASSLALGETYNEQF